These 28 T cell receptor beta chains were sequenced from one sample in a study of CXCR3-negative and CXCR3-positive naive CD8 T cells. These TCRs' antigens remain unknown. Study findings and constraints: For CXCR3-positive naive cells, TRB CDR3s were more hydrophobic than those of CXCR3-negative naive cells.

Libraries of TRB cDNA were made by 5' RACE and carried UMIs. TCRdb re-analyzed the 5' RACE reads; it lists each CDR3 protein once, without DNA. The sample has some 140,000 distinct CDR3 sequences. The source material was naive CXCR3+ CD8+ T cells from blood. Subset in this sample: CD45RO-CCR7+CD27+CD95- naive CD8+ T cells expressing CXCR3 (TNR3+). The receptors were gathered from a human donor in good health. Some clones in this sample may be carry-over from other donors' samples.

This CDR3 reads CASSLPSGLYEQYF. V is TRBV2 and J is TRBJ2-7; TCRdb selects TRBD2, and the lack of DNA leaves this call unchecked. Germline loops: CDR1 SNHLY, CDR2 FYNNEI. CDR3 length: 14 residues. Using reference TRBV2 and TRBJ2-7 for the parts outside the CDR3, the full variable domain is EPEVTQTPSHQVTQMGQEVILRCVPISNHLYFYWYRQILGQKVEFLVSFYNNEISEKSEIFDDQFSVERPDGSNFTLKIRSTKLEDSAMYFCASSLPSGLYEQYFGPGTRLTVT.

The chain has TRBV24-1 and TRBJ2-7. The germline V gene encodes CDR1 KGHDR and CDR2 SFDVKD. CDR3 length: 17 residues. CDR3 residues: CATSDLPAAVSSYEQYF.

The chain is built from TRBV5-1 and TRBJ2-1. The CDR3 extends over 14 amino acids. The germline CDR1 and CDR2 sequences are SGHRS and YFSETQ. CDR3 sequence: CASSLDTTYNEQFF. The full variable domain, rest sourced from reference TRBV5-1 and TRBJ2-1, is KAGVTQTPRYLIKTRGQQVTLSCSPISGHRSVSWYQQTPGQGLQFLFEYFSETQRNKGNFPGRFSGRQFSNSRSEMNVSTLELGDSALYLCASSLDTTYNEQFFGPGTRLTVL.

The V and J genes are TRBV7-9 and TRBJ2-5; TCRdb calls TRBD1, which cannot be checked without DNA. The V gene's germline CDR1 is SEHNR and CDR2 FQNEAQ (reference sequence). The CDR3 has 16 residues. CDR3 in amino acids: CASSLGGVSLQETQYF.

The CDR3 protein is CSVSPVGAEQYF. The J gene is TRBJ2-7, the V gene TRBV29-1; there is no DNA to check the TCRdb D call of TRBD2. Germline CDR1 reads SQVTM; CDR2 reads ANQGSEA. The CDR3 has 12 residues.

This sequence joins TRBV2 and TRBJ2-3. The CDR3 totals 11 residues. Germline V gives CDR1 SNHLY, CDR2 FYNNEI. CDR3 loop: CASSVADTQYF.

The chain links TRBV7-9 to TRBJ2-7. The CDR3 runs 12 residues. In germline, CDR1 is SEHNR, CDR2 FQNEAQ (reference sequence). The CDR3: CASSHGVGEQYF.

This sequence joins TRBV12-3 or TRBV12-4 and TRBJ1-5; there is no DNA to check the TCRdb D call of TRBD1. The CDR3 sequence is 15 residues long. The CDR3 is CASSPSSGWNQPQHF.

This rearrangement joins TRBV28 to TRBJ2-3. Germline assignment: CDR1 MDHEN and CDR2 SYDVKM. The CDR3 length is 15 residues. CDR3 in amino acids: CASSRLILKADTQYF. Together with reference TRBV28 and TRBJ2-3, the CDR3 gives the full variable domain: DVKVTQSSRYLVKRTGEKVFLECVQDMDHENMFWYRQDPGLGLRLIYFSYDVKMKEKGDIPEGYSVSREKKERFSLILESASTNQTSMYLCASSRLILKADTQYFGPGTRLTVL.

The genes are TRBV14 and TRBJ1-4. There are 13 residues in the CDR3. The germline V gene has CDR1 SGHDN and CDR2 FVKESK. The CDR3 sequence: CASSQTRNEKLFF.

V is TRBV7-9 and J is TRBJ2-7. CDR3 size: 13 residues. Germline lookup yields CDR1 SEHNR and CDR2 FQNEAQ (reference sequence). The CDR3 loop reads CASTLGPPYEQYF.

V and J are TRBV2 and TRBJ2-1; the D call of TRBD2 rests on TCRdb alone, since no DNA is present to check it. This CDR3 has 13 residues. In germline, CDR1 is SNHLY, CDR2 FYNNEI. The CDR3 loop is CASFGGIVNEQFF.

The V call is TRBV7-9, the J call TRBJ2-1; TCRdb's assignment of TRBD2 cannot be checked, as there is no DNA. Germline CDR1 SEHNR, CDR2 FQNEAQ (reference sequence). The CDR3 is 13 amino acids. Here the CDR3 reads CASSPVRDSEQFF.

The J gene is TRBJ2-4, the V gene TRBV7-9; TCRdb's D call, TRBD1, is unchecked because there is no DNA. The germline V gene encodes CDR1 SEHNR and CDR2 FQNEAQ (reference sequence). CDR3 length: 13 amino acids. This chain's CDR3 is CASTDNRENIQYF.

V and J are TRBV13 and TRBJ2-7; TCRdb reports TRBD1, a call that lacks DNA to check it against. Germline V gives CDR1 PRHDT, CDR2 FYEKMQ (reference sequence). The CDR3 loop spans 14 amino acids. This chain's CDR3 is CASSPRTGENEQYF. Drawing the rest from reference TRBV13 and TRBJ2-7, the complete variable domain is AAGVIQSPRHLIKEKRETATLKCYPIPRHDTVYWYQQGPGQDPQFLISFYEKMQSDKGSIPDRFSAQQFSDYHSELNMSSLELGDSALYFCASSPRTGENEQYFGPGTRLTVT.

V usage is TRBV13 and J usage is TRBJ2-5; TCRdb calls TRBD2, which cannot be checked without DNA. Looked up from germline, CDR1 is PRHDT and CDR2 is FYEKMQ (reference sequence). The CDR3 covers 13 residues. The CDR3 protein is CASSLEAEETQYF.

The chain links TRBV28 to TRBJ1-3; TCRdb selects TRBD1, and the lack of DNA leaves this call unchecked. Germline V gene data show CDR1 as MDHEN and CDR2 as SYDVKM. The CDR3 spans 18 residues. The CDR3 is CASSLSRGPRQDGNTIYF.

The chain has TRBV6-1 and TRBJ2-7; as DNA is missing, the TRBD2 call by TCRdb cannot be tested. Germline V gene lookup returns CDR1 MNHNS and CDR2 SASEGT. The CDR3 has 16 residues. The CDR3 is CASSDSTLAGVGEQYF.

The chain uses TRBV13 and TRBJ2-5. This CDR3 is 14 amino acids long. Germline V gene data show CDR1 as PRHDT and CDR2 as FYEKMQ (reference sequence). CDR3 residues: CASSLRSRRETQYF.

The chain is built from TRBV4-1 and TRBJ2-7; without DNA, the TCRdb call of TRBD1 cannot be checked. The CDR3 totals 16 residues. CDR1 MGHRA and CDR2 YSYEKL come from the germline V gene. The CDR3 here is CASSQPGQGGDYEQYF.

The chain uses TRBV10-3 and TRBJ2-3. The CDR3 is made up of 12 amino acids. Germline V gene lookup returns CDR1 ENHRY and CDR2 SYGVKD. The CDR3 region is CAISEWTDTQYF.

The chain uses TRBV7-9 and TRBJ2-7; the D call of TRBD1 rests on TCRdb alone, since no DNA is present to check it. The CDR3 is 14 residues long. Germline assignment: CDR1 SEHNR and CDR2 FQNEAQ (reference sequence). CDR3 residues: CASSLDVGALEQYF.

CDR3: CASRPTGEGDTQYF. V usage is TRBV14 and J usage is TRBJ2-3; the D gene TCRdb calls, TRBD1, cannot be checked with no DNA. The CDR3 loop spans 14 amino acids. From germline, CDR1 is SGHDN and CDR2 FVKESK.

The V call is TRBV18, the J call TRBJ2-7; TCRdb lists TRBD2, though no DNA is available to test this call. The CDR3 contains 17 residues. Germline values: CDR1 KGHSH, CDR2 LQKENI. CDR3 in amino acids: CASSPIGPAERSYEQYF.

This chain connects TRBV5-6 to TRBJ1-6; the TRBD1 assignment by TCRdb is unverifiable without DNA. Germline values: CDR1 SGHDT, CDR2 YYEEEE. The CDR3 has 13 residues. CDR3 loop: CASSLLGGSPLHF.

The gene calls are TRBV6-1 and TRBJ1-3; as DNA is missing, the TRBD1 call by TCRdb cannot be tested. The length of the CDR3 is 16 residues. The germline gives CDR1 MNHNS, CDR2 SASEGT. CDR3: CASSERDELSGNTIYF.

The chain employs TRBV7-2 and TRBJ2-7; there is no DNA to check the TCRdb D call of TRBD2. The CDR3 has 15 residues. CDR1 and CDR2 from the germline V gene are SGHTA and FQGNSA. CDR3 sequence reads: CASSPTLAGANEQCF.

V is TRBV4-1 and J is TRBJ2-1. This CDR3 spans 15 amino acids. Looked up from germline, CDR1 is MGHRA and CDR2 is YSYEKL. CDR3 sequence reads: CASSQRMVSLDEQFF.